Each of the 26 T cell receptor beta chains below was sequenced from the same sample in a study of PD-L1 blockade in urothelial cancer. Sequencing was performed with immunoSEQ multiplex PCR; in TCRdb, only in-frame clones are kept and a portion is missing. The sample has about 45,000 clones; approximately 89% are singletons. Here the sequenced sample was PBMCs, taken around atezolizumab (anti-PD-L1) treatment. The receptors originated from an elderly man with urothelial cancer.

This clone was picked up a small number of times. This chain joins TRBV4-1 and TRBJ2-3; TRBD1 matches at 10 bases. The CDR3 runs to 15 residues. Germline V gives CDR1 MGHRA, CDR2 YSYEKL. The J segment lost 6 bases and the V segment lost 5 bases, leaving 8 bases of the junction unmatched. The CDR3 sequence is CASSSRDRGPDTQYF. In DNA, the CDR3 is TGCGCCAGCAGCTCCCGGGACAGGGGTCCGGATACGCAGTATTTT.

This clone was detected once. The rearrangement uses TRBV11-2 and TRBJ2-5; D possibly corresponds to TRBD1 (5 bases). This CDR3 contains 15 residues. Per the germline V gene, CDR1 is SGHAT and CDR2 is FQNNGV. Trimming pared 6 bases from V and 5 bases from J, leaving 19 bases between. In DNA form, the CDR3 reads TGTGCCAGCAGGGAAGGACATGGACGATCGGAGACCCAGTACTTC. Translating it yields CASREGHGRSETQYF.

For the CDR3, the DNA is TGTGCCAGCAGCGCCAAAACCGGGATAGCCGATCAGCCCCAGCATTTT. It is translated as CASSAKTGIADQPQHF. V usage is TRBV27 and J usage is TRBJ1-5, with no clear D. The CDR3 contains 16 residues. In germline, CDR1 is MNHEY, CDR2 SMNVEV (reference sequence). The V and J ends lost 6 bases and 5 bases respectively, with 20 bases between them.

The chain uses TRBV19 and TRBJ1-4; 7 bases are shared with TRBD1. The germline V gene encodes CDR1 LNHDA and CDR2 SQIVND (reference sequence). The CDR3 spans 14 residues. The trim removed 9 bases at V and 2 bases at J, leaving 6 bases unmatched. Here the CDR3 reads CASHRGGTNEKLFF. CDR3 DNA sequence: TGTGCCAGCCACAGGGGTGGGACTAATGAAAAACTGTTTTTT. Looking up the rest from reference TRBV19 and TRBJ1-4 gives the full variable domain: DGGITQSPKYLFRKEGQNVTLSCEQNLNHDAMYWYRQDPGQGLRLIYYSQIVNDFQKGDIAEGYSVSREKKESFPLTVTSAQKNPTAFYLCASHRGGTNEKLFFGSGTQLSVL.

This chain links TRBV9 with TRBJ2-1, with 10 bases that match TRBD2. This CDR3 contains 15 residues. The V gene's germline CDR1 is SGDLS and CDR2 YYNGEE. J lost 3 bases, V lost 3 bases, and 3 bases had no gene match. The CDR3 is CASSDGTSDYNEQFF. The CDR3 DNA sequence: TGTGCCAGCAGCGACGGGACTAGCGACTACAATGAGCAGTTCTTC.

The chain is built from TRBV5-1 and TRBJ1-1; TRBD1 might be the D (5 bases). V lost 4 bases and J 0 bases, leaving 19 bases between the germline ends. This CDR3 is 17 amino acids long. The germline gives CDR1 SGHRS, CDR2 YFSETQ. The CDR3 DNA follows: TGCGCCAGCAGCACCGGGACGGGACTTATTCTGAACACTGAAGCTTTCTTT. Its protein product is CASSTGTGLILNTEAFF.

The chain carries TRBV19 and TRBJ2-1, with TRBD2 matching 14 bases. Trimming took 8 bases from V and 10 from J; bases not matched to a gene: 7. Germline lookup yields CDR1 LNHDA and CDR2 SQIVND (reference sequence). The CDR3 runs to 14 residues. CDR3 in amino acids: CASYGTSGRGEQFF. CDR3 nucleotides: TGTGCCAGTTACGGGACTAGCGGGAGAGGGGAGCAGTTCTTC.

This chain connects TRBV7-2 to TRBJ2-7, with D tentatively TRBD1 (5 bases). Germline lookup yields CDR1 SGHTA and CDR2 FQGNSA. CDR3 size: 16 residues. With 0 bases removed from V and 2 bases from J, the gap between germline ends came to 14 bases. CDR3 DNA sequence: TGTGCCAGCAGCTTAGCGGCTTACCCACAGGCCTACGAGCAGTACTTC. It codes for CASSLAAYPQAYEQYF.

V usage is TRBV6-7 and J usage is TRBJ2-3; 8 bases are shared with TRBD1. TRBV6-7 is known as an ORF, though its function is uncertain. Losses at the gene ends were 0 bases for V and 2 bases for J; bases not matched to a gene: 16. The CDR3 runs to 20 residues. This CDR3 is CASSYSWQGASRVFTDTQYF. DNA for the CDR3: TGTGCCAGCAGTTACTCGTGGCAGGGGGCCTCGCGGGTGTTCACAGATACGCAGTATTTT.

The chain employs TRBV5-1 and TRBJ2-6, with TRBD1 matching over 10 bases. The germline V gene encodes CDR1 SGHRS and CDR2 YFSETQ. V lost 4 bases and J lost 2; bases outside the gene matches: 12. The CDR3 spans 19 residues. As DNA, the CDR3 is TGCGCCAGCAGCGGAACGGGACAGGGGTTTAAAGCTGGGGCCAACGTCCTGACTTTC. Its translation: CASSGTGQGFKAGANVLTF.

The CDR3 DNA is TGTGCCTGGAGCCGCGGGACAGGGGAGGGAGATACGCAGTATTTT. This sequence encodes CAWSRGTGEGDTQYF. This rearrangement joins TRBV30 to TRBJ2-3; 10 bases align to TRBD1. V trimming: 3 bases; J trimming: 5 bases; junction bases outside the gene matches: 8. This CDR3 is built from 15 residues. Germline CDR1 reads GTSNPN; CDR2 reads SVGIG (reference sequence). The complete variable domain, with remaining parts taken from reference TRBV30 and TRBJ2-3, reads SQTIHQWPATLVQPVGSPLSLECTVEGTSNPNLYWYRQAAGRGLQLLFYSVGIGQISSEVPQNLSASRPQDRQFILSSKKLLLSDSGFYLCAWSRGTGEGDTQYFGPGTRLTVL.

The CDR3 region is CASRGTGSPQANYGYTF. The CDR3 region has the DNA TGTGCCAGCAGGGGGACAGGTTCCCCCCAAGCTAACTATGGCTACACCTTC. The J gene is TRBJ1-2, the V gene TRBV2, with 8 bases that match TRBD1. V lost 6 bases, J lost 0 bases, and 12 bases stayed unmatched. Germline lookup yields CDR1 SNHLY and CDR2 FYNNEI. This CDR3 spans 17 amino acids.

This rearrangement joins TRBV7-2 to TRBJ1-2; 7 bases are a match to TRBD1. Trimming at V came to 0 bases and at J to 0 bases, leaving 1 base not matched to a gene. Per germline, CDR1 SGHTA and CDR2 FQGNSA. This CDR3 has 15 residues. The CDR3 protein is CASSLAGTANYGYTF. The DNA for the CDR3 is TGTGCCAGCAGCTTAGCGGGGACAGCTAACTATGGCTACACCTTC.

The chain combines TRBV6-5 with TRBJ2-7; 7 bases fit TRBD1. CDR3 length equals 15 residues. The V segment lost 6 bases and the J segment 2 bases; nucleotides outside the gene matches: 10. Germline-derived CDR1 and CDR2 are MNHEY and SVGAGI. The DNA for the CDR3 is TGTGCCAGCAGGTGGGACAGCTCGTGGGCCTACGAGCAGTACTTC. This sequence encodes CASRWDSSWAYEQYF.

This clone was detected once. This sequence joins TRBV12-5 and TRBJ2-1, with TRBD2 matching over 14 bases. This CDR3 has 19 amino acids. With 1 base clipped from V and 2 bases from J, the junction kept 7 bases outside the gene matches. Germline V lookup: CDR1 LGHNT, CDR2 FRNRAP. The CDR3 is CASGLGGLAGVGAYNEQFF. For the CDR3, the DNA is TGTGCTAGTGGTTTGGGGGGACTAGCGGGAGTCGGAGCCTACAATGAGCAGTTCTTC.

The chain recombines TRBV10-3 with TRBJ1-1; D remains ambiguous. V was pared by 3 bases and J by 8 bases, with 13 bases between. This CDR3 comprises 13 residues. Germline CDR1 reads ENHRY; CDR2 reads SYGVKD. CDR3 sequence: CAISDTFGSEAFF. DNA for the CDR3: TGTGCCATCAGTGATACCTTCGGGTCCGAAGCTTTCTTT.

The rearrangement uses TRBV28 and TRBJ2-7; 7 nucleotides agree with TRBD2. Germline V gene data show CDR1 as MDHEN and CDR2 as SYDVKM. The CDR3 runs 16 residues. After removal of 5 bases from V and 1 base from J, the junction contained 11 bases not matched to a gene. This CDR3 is CASSTPGLAVSYEQYF. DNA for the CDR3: TGTGCCAGCAGTACCCCGGGGCTAGCGGTTTCCTACGAGCAGTACTTC.

DNA for the CDR3: TGTGCCAGCAGCTTAGCCAGGGTGGGATTGGAGACCCAGTACTTC. Translated, it gives CASSLARVGLETQYF. This chain connects TRBV7-2 to TRBJ2-5, with a weak D call TRBD1 (5 bases). The CDR3 length is 15 residues. Trimming removed 0 bases at V and 5 bases at J, with 13 bases between. Germline CDR1 SGHTA, CDR2 FQGNSA.

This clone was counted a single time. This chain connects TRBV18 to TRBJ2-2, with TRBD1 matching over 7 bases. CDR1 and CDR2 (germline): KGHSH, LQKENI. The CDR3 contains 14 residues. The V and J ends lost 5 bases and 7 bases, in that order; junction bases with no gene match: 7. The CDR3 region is CASSFYGQDGELFF. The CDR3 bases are TGTGCCAGCTCATTCTATGGACAGGACGGGGAGCTGTTTTTT. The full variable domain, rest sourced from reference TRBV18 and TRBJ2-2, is NAGVMQNPRHLVRRRGQEARLRCSPMKGHSHVYWYRQLPEEGLKFMVYLQKENIIDESGMPKERFSAEFPKEGPSILRIQQVVRGDSAAYFCASSFYGQDGELFFGEGSRLTVL.

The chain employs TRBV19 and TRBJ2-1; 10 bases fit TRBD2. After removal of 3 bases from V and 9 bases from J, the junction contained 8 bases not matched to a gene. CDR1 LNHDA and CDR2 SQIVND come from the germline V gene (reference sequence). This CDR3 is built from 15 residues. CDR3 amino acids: CASSITSGNHGEQFF. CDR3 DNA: TGTGCCAGTAGTATCACTAGCGGGAATCATGGTGAGCAGTTCTTC.

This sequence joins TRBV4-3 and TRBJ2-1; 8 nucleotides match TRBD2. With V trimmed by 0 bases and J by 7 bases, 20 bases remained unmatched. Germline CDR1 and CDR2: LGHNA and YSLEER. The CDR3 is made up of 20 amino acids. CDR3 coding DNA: TGCGCCAGCAGCCAAGAATCCGTCCGCGGGAGGACCTCTGTAACGAATGAGCAGTTCTTC. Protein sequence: CASSQESVRGRTSVTNEQFF.

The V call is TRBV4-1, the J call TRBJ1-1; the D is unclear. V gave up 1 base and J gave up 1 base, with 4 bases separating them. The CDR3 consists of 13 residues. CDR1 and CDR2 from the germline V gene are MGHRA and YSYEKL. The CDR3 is CASSQVANTEAFF. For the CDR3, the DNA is TGCGCCAGCAGCCAAGTGGCGAACACTGAAGCTTTCTTT.

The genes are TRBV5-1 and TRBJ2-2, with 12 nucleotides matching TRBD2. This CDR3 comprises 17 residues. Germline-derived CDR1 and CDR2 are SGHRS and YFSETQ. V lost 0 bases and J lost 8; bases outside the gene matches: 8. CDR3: CASSLGPSGRATGELFF. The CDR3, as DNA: TGCGCCAGCAGCTTGGGGCCTAGCGGGAGGGCCACGGGGGAGCTGTTTTTT.

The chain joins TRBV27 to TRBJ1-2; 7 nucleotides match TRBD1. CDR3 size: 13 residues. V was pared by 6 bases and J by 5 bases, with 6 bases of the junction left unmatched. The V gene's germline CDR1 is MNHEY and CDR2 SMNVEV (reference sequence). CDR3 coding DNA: TGTGCCAGCAGACGAGGGACAGAATATGGCTACACCTTC. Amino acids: CASRRGTEYGYTF.

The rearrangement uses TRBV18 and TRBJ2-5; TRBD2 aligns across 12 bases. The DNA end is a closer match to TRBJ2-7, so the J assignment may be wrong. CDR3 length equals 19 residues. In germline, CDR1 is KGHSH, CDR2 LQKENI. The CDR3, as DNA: TGTGCCAGCTCACCCCTCCCCGGGACTAGCGGGTCCAGCTCCTACGAGCAGTACTTC. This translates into CASSPLPGTSGSSSYEQYF.

CDR3 region: CASSSAGIYEQYF. The CDR3 DNA reads TGTGCCAGCAGCTCCGCGGGAATCTACGAGCAGTACTTC. This chain links TRBV7-9 with TRBJ2-7, with D possibly being TRBD2 (6 bases). Deletions cut 4 bases from V and 3 bases from J, with 10 bases between. The CDR3 is made up of 13 amino acids. The V gene's germline CDR1 is SEHNR and CDR2 FQNEAQ (reference sequence). Full variable domain (remainder filled in from reference TRBV7-9 and TRBJ2-7): DTGVSQNPRHKITKRGQNVTFRCDPISEHNRLYWYRQTLGQGPEFLTYFQNEAQLEKSRLLSDRFSAERPKGSFSTLEIQRTEQGDSAMYLCASSSAGIYEQYFGPGTRLTVT.